These T cell receptor beta chains were read from a single sample in a study of regulatory T cells in long-lasting Graves disease. TCRdb redid the calling of the multiplex PCR reads with MiXCR, one entry per CDR3 protein. The sample consists of more than 450,000 distinct CDR3 sequences, 12% of them appearing once. The data were also submitted as part of a second study, on T cells in Graves' hyperthyroidism and ophthalmopathy.

Material: peripheral blood mononuclear cells (PBMCs), obtained at new diagnosis, from a patient treated with antithyroid drugs. Receptor source: a woman between 25 and 40 years old with Graves disease. The CDR3 runs from the conserved cysteine through the conserved F or W. D genes are given only for firm matches. Clone size is shown for a subset of rows, as once, few, many or a class of expanded clone.

V	J	size	D	DNA	CDR3
TRBV20-1	TRBJ2-7	.	.	TGCAGTGCTAGAGATCTCAGGGGCGGAGGCTACGAGCAGTACTTC	CSARDLRGGGYEQYF
TRBV20-1	TRBJ1-5	many	.	TGCAGTGCTAGACTTGAGGGCCCCAATCAGCCCCAGCATTTT	CSARLEGPNQPQHF
TRBV20-1	TRBJ2-7	.	.	TGCAGTGCTAGAGATTACCACAGGTCCTCCTACGAGCAGTACTTC	CSARDYHRSSYEQYF
TRBV29-1	TRBJ2-7	many	TRBD1	TGCAGCGTGGACAGGGGGCGGGAGGAGCAGTACTTC	CSVDRGREEQYF
TRBV20-1	TRBJ2-1	few	.	TGCAGTGCTCCAACACGGGGCGTCGAGCAGTTCTTC	CSAPTRGVEQFF
TRBV6-1	TRBJ1-4	many	.	TGTGCCAGCAGTACCTCGGACAATGAAAAACTGTTTTTT	CASSTSDNEKLFF
TRBV11-3	TRBJ2-2	many	TRBD2	TGTGCCAGCAGCCCTACTAGCGGGATTCGGGGCGGGGAGCTGTTTTTT	CASSPTSGIRGGELFF
TRBV3-1	TRBJ1-5	few	.	TGTGCCAGCAGCCAACAGGGTAATAGCAATCAGCCCCAGCATTTT	CASSQQGNSNQPQHF
TRBV9	TRBJ1-5	.	.	TGTGCCAGCAGCGTAGGGGGGGGTCAGCCCCAGCATTTT	CASSVGGGQPQHF
TRBV4-1	TRBJ2-5	few	TRBD1	TGCGCCAGCAGCCCCAGGGGGTACAGGGGGATCAACAAGGAGACCCAGTACTTC	CASSPRGYRGINKETQYF
TRBV12-3/TRBV12-4	TRBJ1-2	many	.	TGTGCCACTGACTCGGGGGGACGGACCTATGGCTACACCTTC	CATDSGGRTYGYTF
TRBV10-2	TRBJ2-1	many	.	TGCGCCAGCAGAGTTCATGGGAGAGGTAATGAGCAGTTCTTC	CASRVHGRGNEQFF
TRBV30	TRBJ2-1	many	TRBD2	TGTGCCTGGAGTGGGCAAAACGGGAGGAGACATACCTACAATGAGCAGTTCTTC	CAWSGQNGRRHTYNEQFF
TRBV6-2/TRBV6-3	TRBJ2-5	many	.	TGTGCCAGTGCCTACCGGGGGACAGAAGAGACCCAGTACTTC	CASAYRGTEETQYF
TRBV2	TRBJ1-2	many	.	TGTGCCAGTCGGGGCTTCTCCTATGGCTACACCTTC	CASRGFSYGYTF
TRBV7-3	TRBJ2-1	few	.	TGTGCCAGCAGCCCAAACTTCGCGGGATCTAGCGTCCATGAGCAGTTCTTC	CASSPNFAGSSVHEQFF
TRBV2	TRBJ1-5	many	.	TGTGCCAGCTCCCGGACAGCCCGAGCTGGCAATCAGCCCCAGCATTTT	CASSRTARAGNQPQHF
TRBV6-2/TRBV6-3	TRBJ2-1	few	.	TGTGCCAGCATTATGGGGGGGGGCGTGCCCGATGAGCAGTTCTTC	CASIMGGGVPDEQFF
TRBV12-3/TRBV12-4	TRBJ1-6	many	.	TGTGCCAGCAGCCCAGGGGTGTCCTATAATTCACCCCTCCACTTT	CASSPGVSYNSPLHF
TRBV7-9	TRBJ2-7	.	TRBD2	TGTGCCAGCAGCGTCCTGGGACTAGCCGGGGGAGAGCAGTACTTC	CASSVLGLAGGEQYF
TRBV2	TRBJ2-7	.	.	TGTGCCAGCGGCGCGGGCGGGGCTCCCATCTACGAGCAGTACTTC	CASGAGGAPIYEQYF
TRBV6-2/TRBV6-3	TRBJ2-3	few	TRBD2	TGTGCCAGCAGTTACTCTGCCGGGAGGGCCAAAGATACGCAGTATTTT	CASSYSAGRAKDTQYF
TRBV7-2	TRBJ2-7	many	.	TGTGCCAGCAGCCCCGGAGGGACAGCCGTCTACGAGCAGTACTTC	CASSPGGTAVYEQYF
TRBV20-1	TRBJ1-1	few	.	TGCAGTGCGGGAAGAACAGCGACTAACACTGAAGCTTTCTTT	CSAGRTATNTEAFF
TRBV28	TRBJ2-3	.	.	TGTGCCAGCAGTCCACTGAAGGGGAAGGGCACAGATACGCAGTATTTT	CASSPLKGKGTDTQYF
TRBV19	TRBJ1-4	many	.	TGTGCCAGTAAAATGTTGACGACCGAGAATGAAAAACTGTTTTTT	CASKMLTTENEKLFF
TRBV11-2	TRBJ2-1	many	TRBD2	TGTGCCAGCAGCCGGGGAGGGCCGGGGAATGAGCAGTTCTTC	CASSRGGPGNEQFF
TRBV3-1	TRBJ2-1	.	TRBD2	TGTGCCAGCAGTCGGCGGGAGTATGAGCAGTTCTTC	CASSRREYEQFF
TRBV5-4	TRBJ1-4	many	.	TGTGCCAGCAGTCAGGACAGCCTTAATGAAAAACTGTTTTTT	CASSQDSLNEKLFF
TRBV7-2	TRBJ1-5	many	.	TGTGCCAGCAGCACGGGGGGGGGCTTCAGTCAGCCCCAGCATTTT	CASSTGGGFSQPQHF
TRBV2	TRBJ1-5	few	.	TGTGCCAGCAGAAACCCACCGTTTAGCAATCAGCCCCAGCATTTT	CASRNPPFSNQPQHF
TRBV24-1	TRBJ2-5	many	.	TGTGCCACCAGTGATTTTCAGAGCAACCAAGAGACCCAGTACTTC	CATSDFQSNQETQYF
TRBV28	TRBJ2-1	many	.	TGTGCCAGCTTGGGGGTTGAGGGAGAGACCTACAATGAGCGGTTCTTC	CASLGVEGETYNERFF
TRBV11-3	TRBJ1-1	many	.	TGTGCCAGCAGCTTTACCCAGAACACTGAAGCTTTCTTT	CASSFTQNTEAFF
TRBV20-1	TRBJ2-3	.	.	TGCAGTGCTAGCGCCGTGGGCACAGATACGCAGTATTTT	CSASAVGTDTQYF
TRBV6-2/TRBV6-3	TRBJ2-1	many	TRBD2	TGTGCCAGCAGTTACCACACCGGGACTAGCGGGAGTTACAATGAGCAGTTCTTC	CASSYHTGTSGSYNEQFF
TRBV28	TRBJ1-5	few	.	TGTGCCAGCAGTGTTCCGAACCTCTCAGTTCAGCCCCGGCATTTT	CASSVPNLSVQPRHF
TRBV5-8	TRBJ2-7	few	.	TGTGCCAGCAGCTTGGCCCTCGGCAGTGAAGTTGGGTTCTACGAGCAGTACTTC	CASSLALGSEVGFYEQYF
TRBV18	TRBJ1-4	many	TRBD1	TGTGCCAGCTCACCGGACAGGGATGAAAAACTGTTTTTT	CASSPDRDEKLFF
TRBV7-9	TRBJ2-3	.	.	TGTGCCAGCAGCTCGCGTAATAGTGGCACAGATACGCAGTATTTT	CASSSRNSGTDTQYF
TRBV6-2/TRBV6-3	TRBJ1-1	few	.	TGTGCCAGCAGACGGCAGGCGGGCCTGAACACTGAAGCTTTCTTT	CASRRQAGLNTEAFF
TRBV18	TRBJ2-2	many	TRBD1	TGTGCCAGCCCTGACAGGGGCGACACCGGGGAGCTGTTTTTT	CASPDRGDTGELFF
TRBV6-1	TRBJ2-7	.	.	TGTGCCAGCAGCCCACAGCCGGGCTACGAGCAGTACTTC	CASSPQPGYEQYF
TRBV30	TRBJ1-2	many	.	TGTGCCTGGAGTGTCAGGGCCAACTATGGCTACACCTTC	CAWSVRANYGYTF
TRBV7-2	TRBJ2-4	many	TRBD2	TGTGCCAGCAGCTCCCCGGGACTAGCGAGGGGGAAAAACATTCAGTACTTC	CASSSPGLARGKNIQYF
TRBV6-1	TRBJ2-1	few	.	TGTGCCAGCAGGACTGGGTCTCCCAATGAGCAGTTCTTC	CASRTGSPNEQFF
TRBV14	TRBJ1-1	few	.	TGTGCCAGCAGCCAAGGGTTATACGCCACTGAAGCTTTCTTT	CASSQGLYATEAFF
TRBV6-2/TRBV6-3	TRBJ1-4	few	.	TGTGCCAGCAGTTACCGGCAGGAGGGTGAAAAACTGTTTTTT	CASSYRQEGEKLFF
TRBV5-6	TRBJ1-4	.	.	TGTGCCAGCAGCTTGGGGGACTGGACGAGTGAAAAACTGTTTTTT	CASSLGDWTSEKLFF
TRBV7-2	TRBJ1-3	.	.	TGTGCCAGCAGCTTAGGATTCTCTGGAAACACCATATATTTT	CASSLGFSGNTIYF
TRBV12-3/TRBV12-4	TRBJ1-1	many	.	TGTGCCAGCAGATATGGGGGGGCGCAGAACACTGAAGCTTTCTTT	CASRYGGAQNTEAFF
TRBV20-1	TRBJ2-5	.	.	TGCAGTGCTAGGAATTGGCTTGCCGAGACCCAGTACTTC	CSARNWLAETQYF
TRBV7-9	TRBJ1-4	.	.	TGTGCCAGCAGCGCTCGGACAGTGCGGGATGAAAAACTGTTTTTT	CASSARTVRDEKLFF
TRBV4-3	TRBJ2-7	few	.	TGCGCCAGCAGCCAAGATGGTTCGCGGGTTGCCTACGAGCAGTACTTC	CASSQDGSRVAYEQYF
TRBV19	TRBJ2-1	.	TRBD2	TGTGCCAGTAGTAGGGGGGGACCCTACAATGAGCAGTTCTTC	CASSRGGPYNEQFF
TRBV28	TRBJ1-1	many	TRBD1	TGTGCCAGCACTTACAACAGGGGGATTCGGAGTGAAGCTTTCTTT	CASTYNRGIRSEAFF
TRBV15	TRBJ2-7	few	.	TGTGCCACCAGCAGGGACCCACAGGCATCCTACGAGCAGTACTTC	CATSRDPQASYEQYF